Sequencing of this T cell receptor (beta chain) was carried out in a study of blood T cell repertoires in COVID-19. The wider study: The samples span acute and convalescent COVID-19 from the United States, Italy and Spain. Sources were T cells, B-cell-depleted T cells, or PBMCs; the material itself was cDNA or gDNA.

The CDR3 loop spans 11 amino acids. The V gene lost 3 bases and the J gene lost 3 bases, with 4 bases spanning the gap. The V gene's germline CDR1 is SGHDT and CDR2 YYEEEE. Methods used by the authors: Scientists estimated how many nucleated cells there were by amplifying reference gene primers. Using immunoSEQ multiplex PCR, the repertoire was profiled, and TCRdb retains in-frame clones only, with some absent. V and J calls and clone size are as listed in that table; D and trimming were resolved from the DNA. This table has some 100,000 clones, 86% appearing once. Sequenced sample: peripheral blood. This sequence originates from a human donor in a cohort sampled during active COVID-19. V is TRBV5-6 and J is TRBJ2-7; unclear D gene. In DNA, the CDR3 is TGTGCCAGCAGCTACGGCTACGAGCAGTACTTC. Its translation: CASSYGYEQYF.